These 7 T cell receptor beta chains came from one sample sequenced in a study of T cells in women clearing cervical HPV infection. Measured with immunoSEQ multiplex PCR; TCRdb has only the in-frame clones, and not every one. Its table lists fewer than 50,000 clones. The sample taken for sequencing was blood buffy coat. These receptors came from a woman aged 18 to 75 with a cervical HPV16 infection that either progressed to CIN3+ or cleared (not recorded which).

As regards this clone: Sequencing ends 3 residues short of the CDR3 end; the germline J gene provides the rest. The V and J genes are TRBV2 and TRBJ2-2, with D hard to call. The CDR3 spans 14 residues. The V gene's germline CDR1 is SNHLY and CDR2 FYNNEI. Trimming cost V 2 bases and J 3 bases, with 7 bases left between them. CDR3 sequence reads: CASSELRDTGELFF. The sequenced CDR3 bases are TGTGCCAGCAGTGAATTACGGGACACCGGGGAG.

Note on this clone: From the germline J gene comes the end of the CDR3, since the read stops 3 residues before it. This chain links TRBV19 with TRBJ1-1; the D is unclear. There are 15 residues in the CDR3. The germline gives CDR1 LNHDA, CDR2 SQIVND (reference sequence). Trimming shortened V by 1 base and J by 1 base, and 10 bases separated the two germline ends. The CDR3 reads CASSIGGSRNTEAFF. CDR3 bases read: TGTGCCAGTAGTATAGGAGGGTCACGGAACACTGAA.

With regard to this clone: A junction boundary mismatches the germline segment, possibly from a read error. The CDR3 end falls 3 residues outside the read, so it is completed with the germline J gene. The V gene is TRBV6-1, the J gene TRBJ1-1, with D possibly matching TRBD1 (6 bases). CDR1 MNHNS and CDR2 SASEGT come from the germline V gene. The length of the CDR3 is 15 residues. The sequenced part of the CDR3 DNA is TGTGCCAGCAGCGAAGCGTCGACAGGCCCCACTGAA. Its translation is CASSEASTGPTE. The whole CDR3 protein reads CASSEASTGPTEAFF.

Regarding this clone: Coverage ceases 3 residues before the CDR3 finishes, and the germline J gene fills in the end. The chain joins TRBV7-3 to TRBJ2-1; 8 positions match TRBD2. The germline V gene has CDR1 SGHTA and CDR2 FQGTGA. The CDR3 length is 17 residues. V was clipped by 2 bases and J by 6 bases; unmatched bases: 12. The CDR3 loop is CASSLGTASGGSNEQFF. The sequenced part of the CDR3 DNA is TGTGCCAGCAGCTTAGGGACTGCAAGCGGGGGTTCCAATGAG.

A remark on this clone: The sequenced fragment ends 3 residues before the CDR3 boundary, so the rest is inferred from the germline J gene. The genes are TRBV29-1 and TRBJ2-7; D not resolved. Trimming stripped 4 bases from V and 0 bases from J, with 10 bases between. The CDR3 has 13 amino acids. Germline V CDR1 and CDR2: SQVTM, ANQGSEA. The sequenced CDR3 bases are TGCAGCGTTGTAGGGCCTCCCTCCTACGAG. This encodes CSVVGPPSYE. The whole CDR3 region reads CSVVGPPSYEQYF.

The CDR3 spells CASSQSRQGPTDTQYF. CDR3 DNA (partial): TGCGCCAGCAGCCAGTCTAGACAGGGACCCACAGATACG. The chain has TRBV5-1 and TRBJ2-3; 7 bases match TRBD1. The read stops 3 residues short of the end of the CDR3; the missing end is completed from the germline J gene. The CDR3 spans 16 residues. Germline values: CDR1 SGHRS, CDR2 YFSETQ. After removal of 4 bases from V and 2 bases from J, the junction contained 10 bases not matched to a gene. Filled out from reference TRBV5-1 and TRBJ2-3, the complete variable domain reads KAGVTQTPRYLIKTRGQQVTLSCSPISGHRSVSWYQQTPGQGLQFLFEYFSETQRNKGNFPGRFSGRQFSNSRSEMNVSTLELGDSALYLCASSQSRQGPTDTQYFGPGTRLTVL.

About this clone: Coverage ceases 3 residues before the CDR3 finishes, and the germline J gene fills in the end. The V and J genes are TRBV7-3 and TRBJ1-3; 7 bases are a match to TRBD1. V dropped 2 bases and J dropped 1; count of bases not matched to a gene: 8. The CDR3 extends over 17 amino acids. Germline CDR1 reads SGHTA; CDR2 reads FQGTGA. The CDR3 here is CASSLEGPTGSGNTIYF. The sequenced part of the CDR3 DNA is TGTGCCAGCAGCTTAGAGGGCCCGACAGGGTCTGGAAACACC.